The text below deals with one T cell receptor (beta chain). Its antigen is unknown. The sample holds other DNA sequences that translate to the same CDR3. This sample stems from a study of shared clonotypes between healthy human individuals. Together with CD45RO+ cells, CCR7-negative CD45RA+ TemRA cells were included in CD8 memory. General study points: When naive CD4 clonotypes were compared across several donors, around 5% were shared. Read depth was anticipated to influence clonotype sharing among donors.

The table came from immunoSEQ multiplex PCR; TCRdb's copy has only in-frame clones and leaves some out. The sample carries roughly 400,000 clones, 90% to 97% recorded once. This receptor was identified in a man aged 25 to 40 in good health. Sequenced material: memory CD8+ T cells sorted from blood. This sample's subset: CD45RO+ cells pooled with CCR7-negative TemRA cells.

The CDR3 loop reads CASSYSGGTNEKLFF. CDR3 bases: TGTGCCAGCAGTTACTCAGGGGGAACTAATGAAAAACTGTTTTTT. The V call is TRBV6-5, the J call TRBJ1-4; D is perhaps TRBD1 (6 bases). V lost 0 bases and J 1 base, leaving 6 bases between the germline ends. Germline lookup yields CDR1 MNHEY and CDR2 SVGAGI. The CDR3 totals 15 residues.